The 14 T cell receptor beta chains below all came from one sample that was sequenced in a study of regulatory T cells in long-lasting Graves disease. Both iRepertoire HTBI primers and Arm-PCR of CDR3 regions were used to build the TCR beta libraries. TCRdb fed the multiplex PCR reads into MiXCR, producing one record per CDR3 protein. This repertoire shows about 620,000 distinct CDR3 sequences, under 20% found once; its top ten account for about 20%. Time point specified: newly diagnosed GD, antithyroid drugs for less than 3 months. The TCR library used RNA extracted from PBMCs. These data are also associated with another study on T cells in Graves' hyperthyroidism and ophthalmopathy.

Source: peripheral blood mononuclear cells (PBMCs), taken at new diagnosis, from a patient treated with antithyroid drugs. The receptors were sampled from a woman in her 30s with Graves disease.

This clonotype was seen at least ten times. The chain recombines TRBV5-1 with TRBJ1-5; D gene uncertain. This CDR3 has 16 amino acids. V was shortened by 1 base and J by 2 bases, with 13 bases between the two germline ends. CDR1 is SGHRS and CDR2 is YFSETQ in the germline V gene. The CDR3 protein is CASSLTGHGGNQPQHF. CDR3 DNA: TGCGCCAGCAGCTTGACCGGGCACGGTGGCAATCAGCCCCAGCATTTT.

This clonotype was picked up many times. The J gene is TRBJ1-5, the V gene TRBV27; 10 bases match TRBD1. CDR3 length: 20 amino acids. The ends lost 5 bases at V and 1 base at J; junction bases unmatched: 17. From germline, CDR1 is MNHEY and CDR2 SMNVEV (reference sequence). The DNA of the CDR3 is TGTGCCAGCAGTCTGACTGCCGGGACAGGGGAGTTCGGGAGCAATCAGCCCCAGCATTTT. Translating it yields CASSLTAGTGEFGSNQPQHF.

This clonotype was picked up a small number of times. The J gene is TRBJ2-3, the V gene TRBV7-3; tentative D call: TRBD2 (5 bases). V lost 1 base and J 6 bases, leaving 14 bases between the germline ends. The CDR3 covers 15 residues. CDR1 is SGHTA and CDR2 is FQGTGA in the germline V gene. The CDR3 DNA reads TGTGCCAGCAGCTTAAGTGGGAGTAATTCGGATACGCAGTATTTT. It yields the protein CASSLSGSNSDTQYF.

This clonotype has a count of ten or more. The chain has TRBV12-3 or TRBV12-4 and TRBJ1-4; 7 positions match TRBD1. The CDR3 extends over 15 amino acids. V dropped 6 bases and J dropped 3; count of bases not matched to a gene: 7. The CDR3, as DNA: TGTGCCAGCAGGCCCAACAGGGGTGCTAATGAAAAACTGTTTTTT. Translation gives CASRPNRGANEKLFF.

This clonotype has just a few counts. CDR3 in amino acids: CASTKDGGDGPQHF. DNA for the CDR3: TGTGCCAGCACCAAAGACGGAGGCGATGGGCCCCAGCATTTT. The chain links TRBV9 to TRBJ1-5; no reliable D call. This CDR3 comprises 14 residues. From germline, CDR1 is SGDLS and CDR2 YYNGEE. Trimming removed 6 bases at V and 9 bases at J, with 19 bases between. Full variable domain (missing parts from reference TRBV9 and TRBJ1-5): DSGVTQTPKHLITATGQRVTLRCSPRSGDLSVYWYQQSLDQGLQFLIQYYNGEERAKGNILERFSAQQFPDLHSELNLSSLELGDSALYFCASTKDGGDGPQHFGDGTRLSIL.

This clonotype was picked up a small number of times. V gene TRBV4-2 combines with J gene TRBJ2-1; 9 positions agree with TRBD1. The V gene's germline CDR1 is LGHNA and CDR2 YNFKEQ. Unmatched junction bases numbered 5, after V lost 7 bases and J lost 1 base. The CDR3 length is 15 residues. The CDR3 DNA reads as TGTGCCAGCACCACCGGGACAGGGTCCTACAATGAGCAGTTCTTC. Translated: CASTTGTGSYNEQFF.

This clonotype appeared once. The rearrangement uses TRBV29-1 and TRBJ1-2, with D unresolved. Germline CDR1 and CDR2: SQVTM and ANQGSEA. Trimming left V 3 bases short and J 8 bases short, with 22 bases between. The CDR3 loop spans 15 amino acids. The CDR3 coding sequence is TGCAGCGTTGATACGGGGAATGGGCTCCTGAAGGGCTACACCTTC. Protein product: CSVDTGNGLLKGYTF. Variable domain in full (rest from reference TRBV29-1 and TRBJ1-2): SAVISQKPSRDICQRGTSLTIQCQVDSQVTMMFWYRQQPGQSLTLIATANQGSEATYESGFVIDKFPISRPNLTFSTLTVSNMSPEDSSIYLCSVDTGNGLLKGYTFGSGTRLTVV.

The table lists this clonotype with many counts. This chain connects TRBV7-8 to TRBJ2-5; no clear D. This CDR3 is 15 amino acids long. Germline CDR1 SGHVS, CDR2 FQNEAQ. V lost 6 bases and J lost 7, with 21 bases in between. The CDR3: CASRIQPQYGATQYF. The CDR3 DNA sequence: TGTGCCAGCAGGATTCAACCCCAGTACGGAGCGACCCAGTACTTC.

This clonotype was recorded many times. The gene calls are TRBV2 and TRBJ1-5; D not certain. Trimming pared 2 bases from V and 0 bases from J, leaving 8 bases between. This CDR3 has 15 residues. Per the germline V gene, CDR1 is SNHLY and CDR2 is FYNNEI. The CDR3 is CASSESLYSNQPQHF. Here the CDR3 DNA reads TGTGCCAGCAGTGAATCCCTTTATAGCAATCAGCCCCAGCATTTT.

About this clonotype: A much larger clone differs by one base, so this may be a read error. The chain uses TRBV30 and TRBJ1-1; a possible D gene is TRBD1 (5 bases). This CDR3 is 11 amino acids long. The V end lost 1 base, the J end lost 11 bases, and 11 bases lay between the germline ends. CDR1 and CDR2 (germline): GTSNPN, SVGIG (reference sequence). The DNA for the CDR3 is TGTGCCTGGAGTGGAGGGGTTGCGGCTTTCTTT. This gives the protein CAWSGGVAAFF. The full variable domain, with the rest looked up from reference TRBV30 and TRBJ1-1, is SQTIHQWPATLVQPVGSPLSLECTVEGTSNPNLYWYRQAAGRGLQLLFYSVGIGQISSEVPQNLSASRPQDRQFILSSKKLLLSDSGFYLCAWSGGVAAFFGQGTRLTVV.

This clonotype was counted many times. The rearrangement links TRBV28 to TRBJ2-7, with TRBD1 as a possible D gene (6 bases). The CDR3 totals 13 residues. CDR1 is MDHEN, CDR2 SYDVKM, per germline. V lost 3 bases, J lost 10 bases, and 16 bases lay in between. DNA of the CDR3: TGTGCCAGCAGTTTCCCGGACAGCTTAGGACAGTACTTC. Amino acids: CASSFPDSLGQYF. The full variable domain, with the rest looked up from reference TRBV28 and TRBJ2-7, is DVKVTQSSRYLVKRTGEKVFLECVQDMDHENMFWYRQDPGLGLRLIYFSYDVKMKEKGDIPEGYSVSREKKERFSLILESASTNQTSMYLCASSFPDSLGQYFGPGTRLTVT.

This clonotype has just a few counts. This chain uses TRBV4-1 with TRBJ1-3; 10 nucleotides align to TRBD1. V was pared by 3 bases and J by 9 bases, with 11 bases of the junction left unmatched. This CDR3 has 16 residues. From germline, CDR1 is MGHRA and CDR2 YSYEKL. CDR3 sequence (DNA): TGCGCCAGCAGCCAGTCGGGGACAGGGGATTTCGGCACCATATATTTT. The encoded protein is CASSQSGTGDFGTIYF.

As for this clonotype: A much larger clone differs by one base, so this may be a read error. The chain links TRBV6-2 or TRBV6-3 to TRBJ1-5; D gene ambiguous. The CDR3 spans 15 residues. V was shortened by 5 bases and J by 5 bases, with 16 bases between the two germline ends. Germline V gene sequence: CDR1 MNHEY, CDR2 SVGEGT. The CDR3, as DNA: TGTGCCAGCAGTGCTAGGTCGCCGATAGATCAGCCCCAGCATTTT. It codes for CASSARSPIDQPQHF.

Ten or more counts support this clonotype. This chain's CDR3 is CASRRATGGNSPLHF. The CDR3 coding sequence is TGTGCCAGCAGACGGGCGACAGGCGGGAATTCACCCCTCCACTTT. The chain has TRBV12-3 or TRBV12-4 and TRBJ1-6; possible D gene TRBD1, 6 bases. The CDR3 spans 15 residues. Trimming left V 6 bases short and J 7 bases short, with 16 bases between.